This entry features one TCR beta chain sequence. The target antigen is unknown. Repeated repertoire sampling spanned the course of chemoradiotherapy. V lost 0 bases, J lost 7 bases, and 11 bases lay in between. This CDR3 comprises 14 residues. Germline CDR1 reads SGHRS; CDR2 reads YFSETQ. The sample originates from a study of chemoradiotherapy in HPV16-positive cancers. Study-level information: Functional T-cell assays on two HPV16-positive patients' cells defined candidate HPV-specific clones and common TCR motifs. Study observations and caveats: Only two HPV16-positive patients supplied the functional HPV-specificity definition.

Data came from immunoSEQ multiplex PCR; TCRdb stores just in-frame clones and leaves some out. The sample records 9,500 to 15,000 clones, 86% being singletons. The sample consisted of blood, taken from a patient who underwent chemoradiotherapy. The TCR comes from a human donor with HPV-associated anogenital cancer. V gene TRBV5-1 combines with J gene TRBJ2-1; a weak D match, TRBD1 (6 bases). CDR3 in amino acids: CASSLGSGANEQFF. Here the CDR3 DNA reads TGCGCCAGCAGCTTGGGGTCAGGGGCTAATGAGCAGTTCTTC. The full variable domain, with the rest looked up from reference TRBV5-1 and TRBJ2-1, is KAGVTQTPRYLIKTRGQQVTLSCSPISGHRSVSWYQQTPGQGLQFLFEYFSETQRNKGNFPGRFSGRQFSNSRSEMNVSTLELGDSALYLCASSLGSGANEQFFGPGTRLTVL.